Detailed here is one TCR beta chain. The data belong to a study of shared clonotypes between healthy human individuals. V was clipped by 5 bases and J by 0 bases; unmatched bases: 4. Germline CDR1 and CDR2: SGHAT and FQNNGV. The CDR3 consists of 15 residues. Generated by immunoSEQ multiplex PCR, the TCRdb table keeps only in-frame clones and is missing some. Seen here are more than 1,200,000 clones, approximately 98.5% observed once, and the top ten hold under 0.45%. V is TRBV11-2 and J is TRBJ1-5; 7 bases align to TRBD1. This sequence was found in a man aged 30-40 years in good health. Sequencing used naive CD4+ T cells sorted from blood. Subset defined: CD45RA+ positively selected. The CDR3 nucleotides are TGTGCCAGCAGCGCCGGGACAGTTAGCAATCAGCCCCAGCATTTT. It translates to CASSAGTVSNQPQHF.